This is a list of T cell receptor beta chains from one sample in a study of beta chain features in type 1 diabetes. Assay used: immunoSEQ multiplex PCR; TCRdb lists only in-frame clones, some missing. This sample has almost 350,000 clones; 9.3% occur once, and the top ten carry approximately 1%. Sequenced input: central memory CD4+ T cells from blood. The origin of the receptors is a young man with type 1 diabetes. Each CDR3 is given with its conserved first and last residue. D genes are given only for firm matches. Only part of the rows carry a size: once, few, many, or a class if the clone is expanded.

J gene	clone size	D gene	V gene	CDR3 DNA	CDR3 protein
TRBJ2-1	-	-	TRBV2	TGTGCCAGCAGTGGCCTCAGGATAAATGAGCAGTTCTTC	CASSGLRINEQFF
TRBJ2-4	-	-	TRBV28	TGTGCCAGCAGCCGAGGACAGTCTTCCAACATTCAGTACTTC	CASSRGQSSNIQYF
TRBJ2-1	-	-	TRBV19	TGTGCCAGTAGTATCATGGGGGGAAGGGAAAATGAGCAGTTCTTC	CASSIMGGRENEQFF
TRBJ1-2	few	-	TRBV27	TGTGCCAGCAGTTCACAGGAGAACTATGGCTACACCTTC	CASSSQENYGYTF
TRBJ2-3	few	TRBD1	TRBV6-1	TGTGCCAGCAGTAGCAGGGGGCGCACAGATACGCAGTATTTT	CASSSRGRTDTQYF
TRBJ2-4	many	-	TRBV7-8	TGTGCCAGCAGCATAAACAGGGTCCTAGTGGCAAACATTCAGTACTTC	CASSINRVLVANIQYF
TRBJ2-7	few	-	TRBV9	TGTGCCAGCAGCGTAGAGCCGTCGGGAAACGAGCAGTACTTC	CASSVEPSGNEQYF
TRBJ2-7	few	-	TRBV28	TGTGCCAGCAGTTCCCCCCCTCGCAGCTCCTACGAGCAGTACTTC	CASSSPPRSSYEQYF
TRBJ2-5	few	TRBD2	TRBV5-1	TGCGCCAGCACAGACGGGACTAGCGGGGGGATAGAGACCCAGTACTTC	CASTDGTSGGIETQYF
TRBJ2-3	-	-	TRBV6-1	TGTGCCAGCAGGCTCCTGACGGGCGGCACAGATACGCAGTATTTT	CASRLLTGGTDTQYF
TRBJ2-7	-	-	TRBV7-9	TGTGCCAGCAGCGATACAGGGTTTCACGAGCAGTACTTC	CASSDTGFHEQYF
TRBJ2-5	few	-	TRBV5-1	TGCGCCAGCAGCTTTTACGAAGAGACCCAGTACTTC	CASSFYEETQYF
TRBJ2-5	-	TRBD1	TRBV29-1	TGCAGCGGTCAGACAGGGGGCGAAGAGACCCAGTACTTC	CSGQTGGEETQYF
TRBJ2-2	many	-	TRBV7-9	TGTGCCAGCAGCTTAGAGATCGGGGAGCTGTTTTTT	CASSLEIGELFF
TRBJ2-1	few	-	TRBV7-9	TGTGCCAGCAGCTTAGTTCCAACCCAATACAATGAGCAGTTCTTC	CASSLVPTQYNEQFF
TRBJ1-2	-	-	TRBV29-1	TGCAGCGTTGAAATTTGGAGTTCCTATGGCTACACCTTC	CSVEIWSSYGYTF
TRBJ2-5	few	-	TRBV2	TGTGCCACAGGGTTAATGTCAGGCATGGAGCAGTACTTC	CATGLMSGMEQYF
TRBJ2-7	few	TRBD1	TRBV10-3	TGTGCCATCAGAAGGGGACAGGGCGACGAGCAGTACTTC	CAIRRGQGDEQYF
TRBJ2-1	few	-	TRBV10-3	TGTGCCATCAGTGAAATGGGGTCCGATGAGCAGTTCTTC	CAISEMGSDEQFF
TRBJ2-7	few	-	TRBV5-1	TGCGCCAGCAGCTTGGTGGGCTACGAGCAGTACTTC	CASSLVGYEQYF
TRBJ1-3	-	-	TRBV5-4	TGTGCCAGCAGCTTCTTTCAGGGGACTACTGGAAACACCATATATTTT	CASSFFQGTTGNTIYF
TRBJ1-6	-	-	TRBV30	TGTGCCTGGAACCGGGGGATTAATTCACCCCTCCACTTT	CAWNRGINSPLHF
TRBJ1-2	few	TRBD1	TRBV5-1	TGCGCCAGCAGCCTTTGGGACAGGGGGCCCAACTATGGCTACACCTTC	CASSLWDRGPNYGYTF
TRBJ2-3	-	TRBD2	TRBV5-6	TGTGCCAGCGGGACTAGAATTAGCACAGATACGCAGTATTTT	CASGTRISTDTQYF
TRBJ2-3	-	-	TRBV7-2	TGTGCCAGCAGCTCCGGGACTGGTCCTAGCACAGATACGCAGTATTTT	CASSSGTGPSTDTQYF
TRBJ2-1	-	TRBD1	TRBV5-6	TGTGCCAGCATCCTCCGGACAGGGACCTACAATGAGCAGTTCTTC	CASILRTGTYNEQFF
TRBJ1-5	many	-	TRBV5-1	TGCGCCAGCAGCTTGGATGGGGGGGCTAGCGGTCAGCCCCAGCATTTT	CASSLDGGASGQPQHF
TRBJ1-5	-	-	TRBV7-2	TGTGCCAGCAGCTTAGCGAATGCACAGCCCCAGCATTTT	CASSLANAQPQHF